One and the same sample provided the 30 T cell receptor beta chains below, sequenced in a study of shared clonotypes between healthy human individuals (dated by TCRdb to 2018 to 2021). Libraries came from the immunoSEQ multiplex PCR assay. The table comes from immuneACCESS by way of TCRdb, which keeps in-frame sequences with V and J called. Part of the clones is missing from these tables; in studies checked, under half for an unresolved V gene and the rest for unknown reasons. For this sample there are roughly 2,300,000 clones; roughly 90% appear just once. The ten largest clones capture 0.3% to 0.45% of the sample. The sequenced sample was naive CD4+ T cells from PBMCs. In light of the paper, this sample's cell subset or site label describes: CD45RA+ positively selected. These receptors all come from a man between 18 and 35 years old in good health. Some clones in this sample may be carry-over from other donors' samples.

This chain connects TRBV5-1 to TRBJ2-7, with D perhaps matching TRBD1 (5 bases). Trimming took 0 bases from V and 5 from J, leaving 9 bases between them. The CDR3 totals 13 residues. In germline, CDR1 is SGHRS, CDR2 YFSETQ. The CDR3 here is CASSLAGKNEQYF. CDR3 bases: TGCGCCAGCAGCTTGGCAGGGAAAAACGAGCAGTACTTC.

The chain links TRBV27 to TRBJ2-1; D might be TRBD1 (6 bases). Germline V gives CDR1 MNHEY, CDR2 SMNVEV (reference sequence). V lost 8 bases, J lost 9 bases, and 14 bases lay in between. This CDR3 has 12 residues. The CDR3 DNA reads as TGTGCCAGCGGACACAGGGATAGTGAGCAGTTCTTC. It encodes CASGHRDSEQFF.

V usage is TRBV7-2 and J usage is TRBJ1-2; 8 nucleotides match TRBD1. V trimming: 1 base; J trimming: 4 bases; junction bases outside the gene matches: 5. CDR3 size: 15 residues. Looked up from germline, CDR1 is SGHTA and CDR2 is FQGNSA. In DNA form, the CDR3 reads TGTGCCAGCAGCTTAGGAGACAGGGGTGTCTATGGCTACACCTTC. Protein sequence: CASSLGDRGVYGYTF.

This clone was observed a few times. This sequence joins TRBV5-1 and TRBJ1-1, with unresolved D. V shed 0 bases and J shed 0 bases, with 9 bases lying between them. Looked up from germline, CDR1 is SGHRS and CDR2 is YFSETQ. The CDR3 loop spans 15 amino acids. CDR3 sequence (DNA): TGCGCCAGCAGCTTGGTGATGGGTGTGAACACTGAAGCTTTCTTT. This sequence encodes CASSLVMGVNTEAFF. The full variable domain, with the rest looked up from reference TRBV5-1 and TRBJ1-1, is KAGVTQTPRYLIKTRGQQVTLSCSPISGHRSVSWYQQTPGQGLQFLFEYFSETQRNKGNFPGRFSGRQFSNSRSEMNVSTLELGDSALYLCASSLVMGVNTEAFFGQGTRLTVV.

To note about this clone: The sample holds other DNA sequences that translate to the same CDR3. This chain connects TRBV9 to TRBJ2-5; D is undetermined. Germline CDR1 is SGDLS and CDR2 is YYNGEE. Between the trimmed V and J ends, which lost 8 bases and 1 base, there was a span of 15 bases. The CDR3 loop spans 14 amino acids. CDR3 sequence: CASSAGQAQETQYF. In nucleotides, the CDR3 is TGTGCCAGTAGTGCTGGGCAAGCCCAAGAGACCCAGTACTTC.

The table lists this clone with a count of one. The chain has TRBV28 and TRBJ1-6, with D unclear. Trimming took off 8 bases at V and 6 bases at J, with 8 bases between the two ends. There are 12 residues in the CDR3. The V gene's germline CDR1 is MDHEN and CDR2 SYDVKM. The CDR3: CASLDLNSPLHF. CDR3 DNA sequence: TGTGCCAGCCTCGATCTTAATTCACCCCTCCACTTT. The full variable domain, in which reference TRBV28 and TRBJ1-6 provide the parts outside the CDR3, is DVKVTQSSRYLVKRTGEKVFLECVQDMDHENMFWYRQDPGLGLRLIYFSYDVKMKEKGDIPEGYSVSREKKERFSLILESASTNQTSMYLCASLDLNSPLHFGNGTRLTVT.

CDR3 protein: CASRMEQGLLYEQYF. CDR3 DNA sequence: TGTGCCAGTAGGATGGAACAGGGGCTTCTCTACGAGCAGTACTTC. The V and J genes are TRBV19 and TRBJ2-7; 7 bases map to TRBD1. CDR3 length equals 15 residues. J gave up 3 bases and V 6 bases, and 11 bases lay outside the gene matches. Germline V gene sequence: CDR1 LNHDA, CDR2 SQIVND (reference sequence).

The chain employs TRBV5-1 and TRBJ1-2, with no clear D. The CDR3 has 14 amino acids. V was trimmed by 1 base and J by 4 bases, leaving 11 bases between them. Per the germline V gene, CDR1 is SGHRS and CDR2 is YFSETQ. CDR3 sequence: CASSLTPAGYGYTF. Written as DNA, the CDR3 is TGCGCCAGCAGCTTGACACCCGCGGGCTATGGCTACACCTTC.

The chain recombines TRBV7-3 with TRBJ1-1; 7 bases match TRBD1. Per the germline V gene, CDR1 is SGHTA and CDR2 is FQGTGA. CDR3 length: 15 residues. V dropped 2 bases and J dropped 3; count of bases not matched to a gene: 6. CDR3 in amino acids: CASSLYRGADTEAFF. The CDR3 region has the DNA TGTGCCAGCAGCTTATACAGGGGCGCCGACACTGAAGCTTTCTTT.

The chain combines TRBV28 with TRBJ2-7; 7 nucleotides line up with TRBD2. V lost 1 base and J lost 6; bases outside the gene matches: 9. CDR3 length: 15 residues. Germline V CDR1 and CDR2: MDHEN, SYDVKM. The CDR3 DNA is TGTGCCAGCAGTTTATCGGCGGGAGTACTCCTCGAGCAGTACTTC. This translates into CASSLSAGVLLEQYF.

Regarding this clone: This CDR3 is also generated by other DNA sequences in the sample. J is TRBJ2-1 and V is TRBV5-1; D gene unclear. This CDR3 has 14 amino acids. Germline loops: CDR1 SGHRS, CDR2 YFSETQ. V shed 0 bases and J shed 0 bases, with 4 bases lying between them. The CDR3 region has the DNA TGCGCCAGCAGCTTGGTCCCCTCCTACAATGAGCAGTTCTTC. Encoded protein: CASSLVPSYNEQFF. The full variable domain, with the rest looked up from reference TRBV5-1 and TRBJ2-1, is KAGVTQTPRYLIKTRGQQVTLSCSPISGHRSVSWYQQTPGQGLQFLFEYFSETQRNKGNFPGRFSGRQFSNSRSEMNVSTLELGDSALYLCASSLVPSYNEQFFGPGTRLTVL.

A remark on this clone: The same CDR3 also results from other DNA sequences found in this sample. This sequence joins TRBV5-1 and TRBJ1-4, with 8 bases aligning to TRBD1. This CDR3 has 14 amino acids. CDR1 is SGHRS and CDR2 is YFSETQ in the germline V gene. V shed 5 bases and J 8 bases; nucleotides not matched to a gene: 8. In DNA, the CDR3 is TGCGCCAGCAGTCCCGGGACAGGAAACGAAAAACTGTTTTTT. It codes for CASSPGTGNEKLFF.

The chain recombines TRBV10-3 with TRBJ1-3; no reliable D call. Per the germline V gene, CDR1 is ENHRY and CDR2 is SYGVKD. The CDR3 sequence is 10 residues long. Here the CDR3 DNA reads TGTGCGGCCGGGGGAAACACCATATATTTT. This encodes CAAGGNTIYF.

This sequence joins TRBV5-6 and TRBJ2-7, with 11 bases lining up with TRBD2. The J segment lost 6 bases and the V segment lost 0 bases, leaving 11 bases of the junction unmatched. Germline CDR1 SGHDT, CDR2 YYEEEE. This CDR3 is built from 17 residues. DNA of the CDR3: TGTGCCAGCAGCTTGGCATCGGGACTAGCGGCCCTAGGCGAGCAGTACTTC. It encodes CASSLASGLAALGEQYF.

As DNA, the CDR3 is TGTGCCAGCAGTTTAGTGCAGGGTAACACTGAAGCTTTCTTT. It is translated as CASSLVQGNTEAFF. V usage is TRBV28 and J usage is TRBJ1-1; D may be TRBD1 (5 bases). CDR1 and CDR2 from the germline V gene are MDHEN and SYDVKM. V lost 2 bases, J lost 2 bases, and 9 bases lay in between. The CDR3 spans 14 residues.

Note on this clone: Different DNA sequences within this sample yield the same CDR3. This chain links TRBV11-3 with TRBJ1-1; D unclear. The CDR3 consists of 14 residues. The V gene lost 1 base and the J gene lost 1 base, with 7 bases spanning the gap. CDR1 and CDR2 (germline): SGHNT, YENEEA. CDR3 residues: CASSLGRGNTEAFF. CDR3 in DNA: TGTGCCAGCAGCTTAGGGCGGGGGAACACTGAAGCTTTCTTT.

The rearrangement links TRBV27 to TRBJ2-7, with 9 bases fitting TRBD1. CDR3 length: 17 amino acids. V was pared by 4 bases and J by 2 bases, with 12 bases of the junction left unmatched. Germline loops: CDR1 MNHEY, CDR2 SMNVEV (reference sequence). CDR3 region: CASSSFYRGQRTYEQYF. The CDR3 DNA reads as TGTGCCAGCAGTTCCTTTTACAGGGGGCAGCGGACCTACGAGCAGTACTTC.

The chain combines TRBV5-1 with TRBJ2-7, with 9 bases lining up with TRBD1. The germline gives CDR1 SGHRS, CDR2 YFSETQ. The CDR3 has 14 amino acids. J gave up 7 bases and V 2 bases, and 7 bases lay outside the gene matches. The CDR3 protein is CASSLLGQGTEQYF. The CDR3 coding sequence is TGCGCCAGCAGCTTACTCGGACAGGGGACGGAGCAGTACTTC.

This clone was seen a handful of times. CDR3 nucleotides: TGTGCCAGTAGTATACTTCGGACGGGAACCTACAATGAGCAGTTCTTC. Translating gives CASSILRTGTYNEQFF. The V and J genes are TRBV19 and TRBJ2-1, with D possibly TRBD2 on 5 matching bases. The CDR3 spans 16 residues. V was cut by 2 bases and J by 2 bases, with 13 bases left in between. Germline CDR1 LNHDA, CDR2 SQIVND (reference sequence).

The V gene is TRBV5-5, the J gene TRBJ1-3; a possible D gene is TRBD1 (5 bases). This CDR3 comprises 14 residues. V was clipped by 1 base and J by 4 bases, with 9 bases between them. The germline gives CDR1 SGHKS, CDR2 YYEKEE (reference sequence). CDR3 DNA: TGTGCCAGCAGCTTGTCGACAGACGGAAACACCATATATTTT. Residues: CASSLSTDGNTIYF.

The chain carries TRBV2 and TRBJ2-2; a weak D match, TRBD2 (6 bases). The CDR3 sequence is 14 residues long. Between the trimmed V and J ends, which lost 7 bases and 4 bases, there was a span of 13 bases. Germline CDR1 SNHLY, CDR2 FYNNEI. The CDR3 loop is CASIRERGTGELFF. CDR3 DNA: TGTGCCAGCATTCGGGAGAGAGGCACCGGGGAGCTGTTTTTT.

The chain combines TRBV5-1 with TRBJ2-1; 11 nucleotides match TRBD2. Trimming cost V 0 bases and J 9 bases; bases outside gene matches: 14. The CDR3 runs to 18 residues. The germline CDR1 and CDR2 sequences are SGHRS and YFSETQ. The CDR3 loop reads CASSLAVLAGGPRGEQFF. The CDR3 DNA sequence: TGCGCCAGCAGCTTGGCCGTCTTAGCGGGAGGGCCCCGGGGTGAGCAGTTCTTC.

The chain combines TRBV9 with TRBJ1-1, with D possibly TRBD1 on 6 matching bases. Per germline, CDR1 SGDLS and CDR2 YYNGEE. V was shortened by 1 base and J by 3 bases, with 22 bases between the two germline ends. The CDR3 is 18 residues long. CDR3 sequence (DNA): TGTGCCAGCAGCGTAAATCCAGGGGAAGGTGGATTGGACACTGAAGCTTTCTTT. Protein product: CASSVNPGEGGLDTEAFF.

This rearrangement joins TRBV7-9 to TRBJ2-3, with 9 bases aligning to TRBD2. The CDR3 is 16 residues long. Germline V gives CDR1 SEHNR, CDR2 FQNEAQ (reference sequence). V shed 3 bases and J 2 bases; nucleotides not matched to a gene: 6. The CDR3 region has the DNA TGTGCCAGCAGCTTTACTAGCGGGTCCGTCACAGATACGCAGTATTTT. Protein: CASSFTSGSVTDTQYF.

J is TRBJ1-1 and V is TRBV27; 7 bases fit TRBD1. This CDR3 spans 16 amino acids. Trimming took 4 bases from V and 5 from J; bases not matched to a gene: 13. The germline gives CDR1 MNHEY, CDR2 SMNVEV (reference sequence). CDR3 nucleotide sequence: TGTGCCAGCAGTTCTCGGACAGGTTGGACGGGGACTGAAGCTTTCTTT. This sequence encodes CASSSRTGWTGTEAFF.

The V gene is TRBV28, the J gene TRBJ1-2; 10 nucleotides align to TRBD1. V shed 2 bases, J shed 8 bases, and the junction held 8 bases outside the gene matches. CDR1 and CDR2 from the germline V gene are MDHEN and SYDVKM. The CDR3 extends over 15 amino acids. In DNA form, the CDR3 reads TGTGCCAGCAGTTTAGGACAGGGGGTTGAGAGGGGCTACACCTTC. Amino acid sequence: CASSLGQGVERGYTF.

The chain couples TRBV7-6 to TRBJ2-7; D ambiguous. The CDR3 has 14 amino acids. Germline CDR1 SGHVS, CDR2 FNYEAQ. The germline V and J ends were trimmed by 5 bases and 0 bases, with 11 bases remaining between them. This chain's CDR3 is CASSPRQSSYEQYF. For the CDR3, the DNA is TGTGCCAGCAGCCCCCGGCAGAGCTCCTACGAGCAGTACTTC.

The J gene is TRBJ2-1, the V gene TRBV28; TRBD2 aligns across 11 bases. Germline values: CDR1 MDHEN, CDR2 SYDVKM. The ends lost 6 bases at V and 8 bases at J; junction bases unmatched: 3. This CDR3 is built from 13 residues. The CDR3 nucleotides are TGTGCCAGCAGGACTAGCGGGATTGATGAGCAGTTCTTC. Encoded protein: CASRTSGIDEQFF.

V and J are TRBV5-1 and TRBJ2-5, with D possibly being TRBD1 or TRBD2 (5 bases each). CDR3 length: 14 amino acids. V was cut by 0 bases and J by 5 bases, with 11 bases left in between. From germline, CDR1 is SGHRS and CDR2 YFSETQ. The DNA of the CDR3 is TGCGCCAGCAGCTTGGAACAGGAGCGGGAGACCCAGTACTTC. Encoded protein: CASSLEQERETQYF.

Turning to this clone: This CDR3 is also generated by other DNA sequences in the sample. The CDR3 region has the DNA TGTGCCAGCAGCCTAGGACTAGGGAATGAGCAGTTCTTC. This gives the protein CASSLGLGNEQFF. The V and J genes are TRBV11-2 and TRBJ2-1; 7 nucleotides match TRBD2. This CDR3 has 13 residues. The trim removed 5 bases at V and 7 bases at J, leaving 5 bases unmatched. The germline gives CDR1 SGHAT, CDR2 FQNNGV.